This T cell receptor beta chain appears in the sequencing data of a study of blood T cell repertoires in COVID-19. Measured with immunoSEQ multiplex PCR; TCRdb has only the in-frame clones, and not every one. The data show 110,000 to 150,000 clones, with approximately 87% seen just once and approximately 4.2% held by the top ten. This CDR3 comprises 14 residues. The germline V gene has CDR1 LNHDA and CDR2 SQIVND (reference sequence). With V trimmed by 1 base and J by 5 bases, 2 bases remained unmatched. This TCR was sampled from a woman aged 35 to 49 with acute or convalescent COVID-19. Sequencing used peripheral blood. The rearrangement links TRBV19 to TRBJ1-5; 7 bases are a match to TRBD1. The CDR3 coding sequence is TGTGCCAGTAGTATAGCCACAGGGGATCAGCCCCAGCATTTT. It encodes CASSIATGDQPQHF.